This TCR beta chain is from a study of vaccination and CD4 T cells after COVID-19. Time point of the sample: late sampling 161 to 241 days after vaccination in a few convalescent patients. The treatment denotes: roughly 10-day PBMC culture with coronavirus spike peptide pools or control peptides (ViraFEST assay). Cultured CD4+ T-cell DNA underwent Oncomine TCR Beta short-read sequencing. TCRdb called the PCR reads again in MiXCR, with one record for every CDR3 protein. The sample consists of over 20,000 distinct CDR3 sequences, roughly 36% of them appearing once. The CDR3 has 15 amino acids. V gave up 5 bases and J gave up 6 bases; unmatched junction bases: 9. Germline V gives CDR1 MNHNS, CDR2 SASEGT. This clonotype is classed as medium-sized. Its matching antigen is unknown.

This receptor was taken from a human donor who had recovered from COVID-19. This specimen was CD4+ T cells from blood, cultured in vitro, taken about 7 months after SARS-CoV-2 vaccination. V gene TRBV6-1 combines with J gene TRBJ1-5, with 8 bases matching TRBD1. The CDR3 DNA sequence: TGTGCCAGCAGTCAAGGACAGGGAGGTAGTCAGCCCCAGCATTTT. It encodes CASSQGQGGSQPQHF.